The present entry profiles one T cell receptor (beta chain) with its context. Its antigen remains unidentified. The sample originates from a study of CD8 T cells in Susac syndrome. Study results and limitations: The TCR sequencing and HLA analysis in the study involved a relatively small number of individuals, as the study acknowledged.

Through negative isolation, CD4+ and CD8+ T cells were obtained, while TEMRA cells were enriched using FACS. About 0.5 to 1 ug RNA was reverse transcribed with random hexamers. Across 54 Vbeta and 13 Jbeta, immunoSEQ multiplex PCR amplified TCR beta CDR3. A single record per CDR3 protein comes from TCRdb applying MiXCR to the immunoSEQ multiplex PCR reads. Of approximately 70,000 distinct CDR3 sequences in the sample, 85% to 95% were seen once. Unmatched junction bases numbered 4, after V lost 3 bases and J lost 4 bases. CDR1 KGHDR and CDR2 SFDVKD come from the germline V gene. The CDR3 length is 14 residues.

Input material: CD8+ T cells from PBMCs. The receptor was isolated from a human donor in good health. This sequence joins TRBV24-1 and TRBJ2-5; TRBD2 agrees at 7 bases. CDR3 region: CATSDKWGGETQYF. DNA of the CDR3: TGTGCCACCAGTGATAAATGGGGGGGAGAGACCCAGTACTTC.